The source of this T cell receptor beta chain is a study of response to subunit inactivated influenza vaccine. V lost 4 bases and J lost 4, with 14 bases in between. The CDR3 runs 14 residues. Per the germline V gene, CDR1 is SGHAT and CDR2 is FQNNGV. This clonotype appeared once. Its cognate antigen is unknown. TCRdb re-analysed the RT-PCR reads in MiXCR, keeping a single row per CDR3 protein. The repertoire has hundreds of thousands of distinct CDR3 sequences, roughly 27% of them found once; the top ten carry approximately 2%. Notes on the study in general: With each seasonal influenza vaccination, the authors suggested, few new T cells are recruited.

This specimen was CD4+ T cells sorted from PBMCs, taken 4 to 6 days after vaccination. The chain combines TRBV11-2 with TRBJ2-7; D may be TRBD1 (5 bases). This clonotype was sampled from a man aged 45 to 65 who received an inactivated influenza vaccine. This CDR3 is CASSSVVGAYEQYF. The DNA for the CDR3 is TGTGCCAGCAGCTCAGTGGTTGGGGCTTACGAGCAGTACTTC.